Sequencing of this T cell receptor beta chain was carried out in a study of monozygotic twins with inflammatory bowel disease. Points on this clonotype: Its antigen is unknown.

Study-wide points: Treatment differences in immunosuppression may have added variability to the repertoires of patients.

Germline-derived CDR1 and CDR2 are SGHAT and FQNNGV. The CDR3 consists of 14 residues. Per individual sample, eight separate reactions were used to make cDNA. The template switching step added UMIs that contained a 6-nucleotide sample barcode. TCRdb reprocessed the 5' RACE reads and stores each CDR3 protein as one record, lacking DNA. The sample table includes tens of thousands of distinct CDR3 sequences. Each donor had 2.5 ml of blood drawn. What was sequenced was blood. The chain carries TRBV11-2 and TRBJ2-4; TCRdb outputs TRBD2, but without DNA this stays unchecked. The receptor's source is a human donor with ulcerative colitis or Crohn's disease, or a healthy co-twin of an affected twin (not recorded which). CDR3 loop: CASSLEPSGNIQYF.